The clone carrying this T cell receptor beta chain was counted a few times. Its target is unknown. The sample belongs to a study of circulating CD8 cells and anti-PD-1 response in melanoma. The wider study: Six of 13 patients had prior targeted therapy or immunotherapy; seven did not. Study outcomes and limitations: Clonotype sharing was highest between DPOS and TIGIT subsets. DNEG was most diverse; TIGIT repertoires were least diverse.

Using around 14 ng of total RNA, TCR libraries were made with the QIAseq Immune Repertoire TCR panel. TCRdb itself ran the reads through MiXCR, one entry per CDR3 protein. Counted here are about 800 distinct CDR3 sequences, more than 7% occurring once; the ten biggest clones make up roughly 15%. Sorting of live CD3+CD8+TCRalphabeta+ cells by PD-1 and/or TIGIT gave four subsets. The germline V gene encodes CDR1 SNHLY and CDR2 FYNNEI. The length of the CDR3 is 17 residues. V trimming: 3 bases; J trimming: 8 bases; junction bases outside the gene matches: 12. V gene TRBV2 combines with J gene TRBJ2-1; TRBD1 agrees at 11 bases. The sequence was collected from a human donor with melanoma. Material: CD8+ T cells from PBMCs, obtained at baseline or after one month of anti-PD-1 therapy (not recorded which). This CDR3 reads CASSEPFRDRGKDEQFF. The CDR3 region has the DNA TGTGCCAGCAGTGAGCCCTTTAGGGACAGGGGGAAGGATGAGCAGTTCTTC.